Below, one T cell receptor (beta chain) is given with its context. Germline CDR1 and CDR2: MNHEY and SMNVEV (reference sequence). The V and J ends lost 5 bases and 6 bases, in that order; junction bases with no gene match: 10. The CDR3 runs 15 residues. The data stem from a study of blood T cell repertoires in COVID-19. About the research overall: The samples span acute and convalescent COVID-19 from the United States, Italy and Spain. PBMCs, B-cell-depleted T cells, or T cells provided the cDNA or gDNA that made up the material.

Under the authors' procedure: Amplification of reference gene primers provided the estimated nucleated cell counts. The data were produced by immunoSEQ multiplex PCR, yet TCRdb's version contains in-frame clones alone and is incomplete. V and J calls and clone size come straight from that table; D and trimming were deduced from the DNA. The table records around 320,000 clones, approximately 85% of them present only once. This rearrangement joins TRBV27 to TRBJ2-1; TRBD2 agrees at 7 bases. The TCR originated in a human donor in a cohort sampled during active COVID-19. The sequencing sample was made of peripheral blood. The CDR3 DNA reads TGTGCCAGCAGTATTACCGGGACTATCCCCAATGAGCAGTTCTTC. Protein: CASSITGTIPNEQFF.